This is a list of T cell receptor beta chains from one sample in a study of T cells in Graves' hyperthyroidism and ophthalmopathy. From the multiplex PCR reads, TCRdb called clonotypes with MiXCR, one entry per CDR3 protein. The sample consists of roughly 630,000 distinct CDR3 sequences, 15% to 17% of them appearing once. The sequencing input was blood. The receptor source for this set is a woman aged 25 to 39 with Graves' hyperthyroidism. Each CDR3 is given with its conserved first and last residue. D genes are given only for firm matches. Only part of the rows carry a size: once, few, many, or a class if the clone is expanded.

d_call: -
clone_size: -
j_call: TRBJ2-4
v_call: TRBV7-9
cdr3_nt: TGTGCCAGCAGTTGGACGGCGAACATTCAGTACTTC
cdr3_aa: CASSWTANIQYF

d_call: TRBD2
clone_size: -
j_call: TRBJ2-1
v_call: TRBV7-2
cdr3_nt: TGTGCCAGCACCCGACTGGGACTAGCGGGAGTAAGTAGGAAGTTCTTC
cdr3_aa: CASTRLGLAGVSRKFF

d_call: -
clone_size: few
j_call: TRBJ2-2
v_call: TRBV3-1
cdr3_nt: TGTGCCAGCAGAACCTCCGGGGCTATGGGGGAGCTGTTTTTT
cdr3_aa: CASRTSGAMGELFF

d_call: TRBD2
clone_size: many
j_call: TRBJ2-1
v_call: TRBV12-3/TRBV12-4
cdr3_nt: TGTGCCAGCAAGGGACTAGCAAATGAGCAGTTCTTC
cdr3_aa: CASKGLANEQFF

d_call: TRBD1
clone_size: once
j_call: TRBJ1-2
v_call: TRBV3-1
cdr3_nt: TGTGCCAGCAGCCGCCTGACCTTGGGACAGGGAAACTATGGCTACACCTTC
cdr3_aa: CASSRLTLGQGNYGYTF

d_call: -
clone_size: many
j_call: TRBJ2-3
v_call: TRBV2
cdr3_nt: TGTGCCACCGACAGGGATACGCAGTATTTT
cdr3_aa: CATDRDTQYF

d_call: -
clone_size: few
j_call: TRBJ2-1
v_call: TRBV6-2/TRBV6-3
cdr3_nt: TGTGCCAGCAGTAGGACCGAGGATGAGCAGTTCTTC
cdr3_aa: CASSRTEDEQFF

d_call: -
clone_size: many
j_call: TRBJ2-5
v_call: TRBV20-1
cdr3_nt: TGCAGTGCTAGGTCTCCAGGGGCGGCGGAGACCCAGTACTTC
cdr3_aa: CSARSPGAAETQYF

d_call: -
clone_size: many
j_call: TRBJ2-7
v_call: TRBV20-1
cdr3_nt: TGCAGTGGCCGGACTGGGAGCTACGAGCAGTACTTC
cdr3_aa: CSGRTGSYEQYF

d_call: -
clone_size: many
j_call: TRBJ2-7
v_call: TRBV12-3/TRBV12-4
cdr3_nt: TGTGCCAGCACCGGCACCTCCTACGAGCAGTACTTC
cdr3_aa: CASTGTSYEQYF

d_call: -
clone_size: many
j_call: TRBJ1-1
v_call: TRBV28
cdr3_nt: TGTGCCAGCGAGTCCGCGGCAGGGGACTCCAGTGGCGCTTTCTTT
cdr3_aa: CASESAAGDSSGAFF

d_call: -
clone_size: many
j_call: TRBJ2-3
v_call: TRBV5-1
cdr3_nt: TGCGCCAGCAGCGCCTCATCTAGCACAGATACGCAGTATTTT
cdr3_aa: CASSASSSTDTQYF

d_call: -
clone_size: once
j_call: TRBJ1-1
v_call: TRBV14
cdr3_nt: TGTGCCAGCAGCCAAGATCTGGGCAGGGAGGGCGGAGGCCTGAACACTGAAGCTTTCTTT
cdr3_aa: CASSQDLGREGGGLNTEAFF

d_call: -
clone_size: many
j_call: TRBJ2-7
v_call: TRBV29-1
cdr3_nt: TGCAGCGTCGCGGGTCAGCCTTACGAGCAGTACTTC
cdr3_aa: CSVAGQPYEQYF

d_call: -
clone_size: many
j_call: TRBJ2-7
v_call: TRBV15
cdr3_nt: TGTGCCACCAGCGCATGGGACCGTTCCTACGAGCAGTACTTC
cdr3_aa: CATSAWDRSYEQYF

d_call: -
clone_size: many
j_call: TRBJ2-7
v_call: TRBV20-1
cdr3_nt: TGCAGTGCTAGAGGCCCAGGGGGGTACGAGCAGTACTTC
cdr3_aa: CSARGPGGYEQYF

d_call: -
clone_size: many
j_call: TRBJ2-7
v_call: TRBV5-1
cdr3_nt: TGCGCCAGCAGCCGGGACGCATACGAGCAGTACTTC
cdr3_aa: CASSRDAYEQYF

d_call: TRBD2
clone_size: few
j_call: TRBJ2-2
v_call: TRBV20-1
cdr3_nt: TGCAGTGCTCAGACTAGCGCAAACACCGGGGAGCTGTTTTTT
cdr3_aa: CSAQTSANTGELFF

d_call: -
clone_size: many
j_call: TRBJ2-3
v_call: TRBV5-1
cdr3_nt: TGCGCCAGCAGGGGGTCGAGCACAGATACGCAGTATTTT
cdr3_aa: CASRGSSTDTQYF

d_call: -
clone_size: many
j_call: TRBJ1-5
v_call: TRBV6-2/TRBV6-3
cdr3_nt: TGTGCCAGCAGGCCCAGAGATCAGCCCCAGCATTTT
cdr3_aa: CASRPRDQPQHF

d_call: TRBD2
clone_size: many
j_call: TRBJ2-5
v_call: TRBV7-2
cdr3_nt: TGTGCCAGCAGCTGGACTAGTCAAGAGACCCAGTACTTC
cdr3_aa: CASSWTSQETQYF

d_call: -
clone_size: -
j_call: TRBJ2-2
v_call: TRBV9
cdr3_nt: TGTGCCAGCAGCGTCTTTCGGGACACCGGGGAGCTGTTTTTT
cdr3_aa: CASSVFRDTGELFF

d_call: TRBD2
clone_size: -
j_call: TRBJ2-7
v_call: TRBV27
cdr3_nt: TGTGCCAGCAGTCCCAACCTAGCGGGAGGGTTGTCCTACGAGCAGTACTTC
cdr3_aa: CASSPNLAGGLSYEQYF

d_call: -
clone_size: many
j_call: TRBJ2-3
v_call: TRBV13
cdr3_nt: TGTGCCAGCAGCCCCGGGGACGGTACGCAGTATTTT
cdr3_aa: CASSPGDGTQYF

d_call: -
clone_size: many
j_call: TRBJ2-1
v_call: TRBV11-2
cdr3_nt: TGTGCCAGCAGCTCCCCAGGGCTAGTTTCCTACAATGAGCAGTTCTTC
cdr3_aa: CASSSPGLVSYNEQFF

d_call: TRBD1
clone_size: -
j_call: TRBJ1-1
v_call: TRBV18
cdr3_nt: TGTGCCAGCTCACCAGGAGGAGGGGGCGGCACTGAAGCTTTCTTT
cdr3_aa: CASSPGGGGGTEAFF

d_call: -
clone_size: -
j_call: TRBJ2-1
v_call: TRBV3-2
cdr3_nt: TGTGCCAGCAGCCAAGATACGGGACAGGGGACCAATGAGCAGTTCTTC
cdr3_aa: CASSQDTGQGTNEQFF

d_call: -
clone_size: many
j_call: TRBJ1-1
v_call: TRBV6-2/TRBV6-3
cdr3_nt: TGTGCCAGCAATGCAGGGCAGAACACTGAAGCTTTCTTT
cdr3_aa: CASNAGQNTEAFF

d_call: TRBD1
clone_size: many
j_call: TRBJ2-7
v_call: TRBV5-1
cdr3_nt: TGCGCCAGCAGCTCCGGGACAGCCTACTCCTACGAGCAGTACTTC
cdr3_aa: CASSSGTAYSYEQYF

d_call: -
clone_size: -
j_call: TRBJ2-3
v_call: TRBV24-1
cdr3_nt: TGTGCCACCAGTGATTCCCGGGGATCAGATACGCAGTATTTT
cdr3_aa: CATSDSRGSDTQYF

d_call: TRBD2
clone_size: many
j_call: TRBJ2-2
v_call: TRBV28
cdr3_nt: TGTGCCAGCAGTTTTGATAGCGGGAGGTTCACCGGGGAGCTGTTTTTT
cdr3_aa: CASSFDSGRFTGELFF

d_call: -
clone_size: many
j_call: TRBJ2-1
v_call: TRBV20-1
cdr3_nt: TGCAGTGCTAGAGATGGGGACTCTAACAATGAGCAGTTCTTC
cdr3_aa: CSARDGDSNNEQFF

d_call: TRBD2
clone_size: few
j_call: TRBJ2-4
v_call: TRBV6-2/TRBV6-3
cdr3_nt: TGTGCCAGCAGTTTGGGACTAGCGGGAGGCCGGGGCAAAAACATTCAGTACTTC
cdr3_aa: CASSLGLAGGRGKNIQYF

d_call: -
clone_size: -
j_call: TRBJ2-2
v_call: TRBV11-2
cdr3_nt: TGTGCCAGCAGCTCCCCCGGCAGGGCGAATACCGGGGAGCTGTTTTTT
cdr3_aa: CASSSPGRANTGELFF

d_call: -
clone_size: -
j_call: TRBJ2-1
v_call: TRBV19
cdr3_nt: TGTGCCAGTAGTATATTACTATTCAATGAGCAGTTCTTC
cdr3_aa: CASSILLFNEQFF

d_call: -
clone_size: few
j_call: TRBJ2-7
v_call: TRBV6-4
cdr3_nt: TGTGCCAATTCGGGCGGACCCTACGAGCAGTACTTC
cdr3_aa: CANSGGPYEQYF

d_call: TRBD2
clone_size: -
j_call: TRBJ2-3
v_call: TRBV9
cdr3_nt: TGTGCCAGCAGCCGTGTCACTCCAACTAGCGCTGGAACAGATACGCAGTATTTT
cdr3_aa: CASSRVTPTSAGTDTQYF

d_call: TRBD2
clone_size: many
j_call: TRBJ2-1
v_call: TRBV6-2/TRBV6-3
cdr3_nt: TGTGCCAGCGTACCCCCCGGCAGCGGGACTCCTTACAATGAGCAGTTCTTC
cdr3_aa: CASVPPGSGTPYNEQFF

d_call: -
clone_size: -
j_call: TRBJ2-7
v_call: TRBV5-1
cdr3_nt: TGCGCCAGCAGCTTGCTGGGGGACACCTTCTCCTACGAGCAGTACTTC
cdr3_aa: CASSLLGDTFSYEQYF

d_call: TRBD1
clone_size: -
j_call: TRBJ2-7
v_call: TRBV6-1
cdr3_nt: TGTGCCAGCAGTCGGACAGGGGTAAGAGAGCAGTACTTC
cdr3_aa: CASSRTGVREQYF

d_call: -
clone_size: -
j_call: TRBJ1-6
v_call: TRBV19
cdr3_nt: TGTGCCAGTAATGCGGACGGGATAATCGCACCCCTCCACTTT
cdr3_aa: CASNADGIIAPLHF

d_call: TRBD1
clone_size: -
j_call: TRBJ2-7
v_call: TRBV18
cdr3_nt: TGTGCCAGCTCCCTAGAGACAGGGTTGGCGCAGTACTTC
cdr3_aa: CASSLETGLAQYF

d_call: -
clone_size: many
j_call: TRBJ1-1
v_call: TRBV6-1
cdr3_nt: TGTGCCAGCAGGCAGACGGTCATGAACACTGAAGCTTTCTTT
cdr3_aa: CASRQTVMNTEAFF

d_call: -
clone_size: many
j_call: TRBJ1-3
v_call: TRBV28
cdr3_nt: TGTGCCAGCAGTTCCGGGACTTACTCTGGAAACACCATATATTTT
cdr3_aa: CASSSGTYSGNTIYF

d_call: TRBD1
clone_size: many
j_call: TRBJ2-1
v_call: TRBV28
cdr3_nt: TGTGCCAGCAGTAGAAGCAGGGGGCGCCGTAATGAGCAGTTCTTC
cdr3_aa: CASSRSRGRRNEQFF

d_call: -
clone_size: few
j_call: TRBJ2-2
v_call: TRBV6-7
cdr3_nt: TGTGCCAGCAGTACCCGGGACCGCAAAGAATGGGGCGACACCGGGGAGCTGTTTTTT
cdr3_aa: CASSTRDRKEWGDTGELFF

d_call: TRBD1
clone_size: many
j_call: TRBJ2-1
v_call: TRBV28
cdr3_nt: TGTGCCAGCAGCCGGGACAGGGGGTTTTATGAGCAGTTCTTC
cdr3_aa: CASSRDRGFYEQFF

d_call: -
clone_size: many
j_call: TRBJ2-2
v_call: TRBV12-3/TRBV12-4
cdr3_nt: TGTGCCAGCAGTTGGACAGCGAACACCGGGGAGCTGTTTTTT
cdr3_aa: CASSWTANTGELFF

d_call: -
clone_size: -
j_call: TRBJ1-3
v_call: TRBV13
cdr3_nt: TGTGCCAGCAGCTTCGGACAGAACTCTGGAAACACCATATATTTT
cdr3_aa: CASSFGQNSGNTIYF